This passage covers 8 T cell receptor beta chains from one sample sequenced in a study of blood T cell repertoires in COVID-19. The repertoire was sequenced with immunoSEQ multiplex PCR; TCRdb's copy has only in-frame clones and lacks some. The sample includes approximately 390,000 clones, nearly 90% seen only once; the top ten take around 7%. Specimen: peripheral blood. Every receptor here comes from a man between 18 and 35 years old with active or convalescent COVID-19.

A few counts support this clone. The CDR3 DNA sequence: TGTGCCAGCAGCCCAGGGGCTAGGGGGCTTCAGGACACTGAAGCTTTCTTT. It encodes CASSPGARGLQDTEAFF. The rearrangement links TRBV7-3 to TRBJ1-1, with TRBD1 matching 7 bases. V was pared by 5 bases and J by 3 bases, with 15 bases of the junction left unmatched. Germline V gene sequence: CDR1 SGHTA, CDR2 FQGTGA. This CDR3 contains 17 residues.

The genes are TRBV13 and TRBJ2-1; TRBD2 matches 7 bases. Germline CDR1 reads PRHDT; CDR2 reads FYEKMQ (reference sequence). The length of the CDR3 is 19 residues. V lost 5 bases, J lost 0 bases, and 16 bases stayed unmatched. CDR3 amino acids: CASSTLGWERGSSYNEQFF. CDR3 DNA: TGTGCCAGCAGCACCCTTGGGTGGGAGCGGGGAAGCTCCTACAATGAGCAGTTCTTC.

This chain links TRBV14 with TRBJ2-2, with TRBD2 identical over 15 bases. The junction had 4 bases not matched to a gene; V was cut back by 5 bases and J by 6 bases. From germline, CDR1 is SGHDN and CDR2 FVKESK. This CDR3 contains 16 residues. The CDR3 nucleotides are TGTGCCAGCAGCGGAGGACTAGCGGGGGGGCCCGGGGAGCTGTTTTTT. Residues: CASSGGLAGGPGELFF.

The chain employs TRBV11-2 and TRBJ2-7; possible D gene TRBD1, 6 bases. This CDR3 contains 13 residues. The germline V gene encodes CDR1 SGHAT and CDR2 FQNNGV. The germline V and J ends were trimmed by 7 bases and 3 bases, with 13 bases remaining between them. Here the CDR3 reads CASTYTGFYEQYF. The CDR3 DNA sequence: TGTGCCAGCACCTACACAGGGTTCTACGAGCAGTACTTC.

This clone showed up just once. This rearrangement joins TRBV7-3 to TRBJ2-3; D perhaps matches TRBD2 (5 bases). This CDR3 comprises 13 residues. The germline gives CDR1 SGHTA, CDR2 FQGTGA. Trimming pared 2 bases from V and 5 bases from J, leaving 8 bases between. The CDR3 DNA is TGTGCCAGCAGCTTACGGGGAGAAGATACGCAGTATTTT. Amino acids: CASSLRGEDTQYF.

The chain employs TRBV6-5 and TRBJ2-2; 7 bases map to TRBD1. The germline V gene has CDR1 MNHEY and CDR2 SVGAGI. CDR3 length: 15 residues. With V trimmed by 2 bases and J by 2 bases, 2 bases remained unmatched. DNA for the CDR3: TGTGCCAGCAGTTACGACAGGGCAAACACCGGGGAGCTGTTTTTT. It codes for CASSYDRANTGELFF.

The rearrangement links TRBV3-1 (or the pseudogene TRBV3-2) to TRBJ1-2, with 12 bases identical to TRBD1. Trimming at V came to 3 bases and at J to 2 bases, leaving 1 base not matched to a gene. This CDR3 contains 15 residues. Germline-derived CDR1 and CDR2 are LGHDT and YNNKEL (reference sequence). The CDR3 bases are TGTGCCAGCAGCCAGGGGACAGGGGGCAACTATGGCTACACCTTC. It specifies CASSQGTGGNYGYTF.

The CDR3 sequence is CASSGTGFPGELFF. The CDR3 DNA reads as TGTGCCAGCAGCGGGACAGGGTTCCCCGGGGAGCTGTTTTTT. This rearrangement joins TRBV6-2 or TRBV6-3 to TRBJ2-2; 9 bases match TRBD1. The ends lost 6 bases at V and 6 bases at J; junction bases unmatched: 5. The germline V gene encodes CDR1 MNHEY and CDR2 SVGEGT. This CDR3 has 14 residues.